The 12 T cell receptor beta chains below were found in one sample sequenced in a study of blood T cell repertoires in COVID-19. TCRdb's copy holds only in-frame clones and misses some; the assay was immunoSEQ multiplex PCR. Counted here are around 120,000 clones, 90% occurring once; the ten biggest clones make up about 3.8%. Sequencing was done on a sample of peripheral blood. The receptors come from a woman in her fifties or sixties with COVID-19, enrolled during active disease.

This clone turned up a few times. The rearrangement uses TRBV15 and TRBJ1-3; D call uncertain. This CDR3 has 14 amino acids. Germline V gene sequence: CDR1 LNHNV, CDR2 YYDKDF (reference sequence). V was trimmed by 2 bases and J by 3 bases, leaving 8 bases between them. CDR3 sequence: CATSRSVSGNTIYF. The DNA of the CDR3 is TGTGCCACCAGCAGAAGCGTAAGTGGAAACACCATATATTTT.

The V gene is TRBV5-1, the J gene TRBJ2-6, with D possibly being TRBD2 (5 bases). This CDR3 region has 15 residues. Trimming removed 0 bases from V and 4 bases from J, with 8 bases in between. Germline V gene data show CDR1 as SGHRS and CDR2 as YFSETQ. CDR3 sequence reads: CASSLDGEGANVLTF. The CDR3 DNA is TGCGCCAGCAGCTTGGACGGGGAAGGGGCCAACGTCCTGACTTTC.

V usage is TRBV15 and J usage is TRBJ1-4, with no clear D. Germline-derived CDR1 and CDR2 are LNHNV and YYDKDF (reference sequence). The germline V and J ends were trimmed by 2 bases and 2 bases, with 3 bases remaining between them. The CDR3 contains 13 residues. CDR3 nucleotide sequence: TGTGCCACCAGCAGACAGACTAATGAAAAACTGTTTTTT. Its protein is CATSRQTNEKLFF.

The chain uses TRBV27 and TRBJ2-3, with 8 bases identical to TRBD1. The CDR3 is 15 amino acids. V shed 4 bases and J 3 bases; nucleotides not matched to a gene: 6. Germline values: CDR1 MNHEY, CDR2 SMNVEV (reference sequence). DNA for the CDR3: TGTGCCAGCAGTTATTCGACAGGGGTTACAGATACGCAGTATTTT. The encoded protein is CASSYSTGVTDTQYF.

The genes are TRBV6-2 or TRBV6-3 and TRBJ2-1, with a possible D match to TRBD2 (5 bases). Trimming cost V 4 bases and J 0 bases, with 16 bases left between them. The CDR3 spans 17 residues. CDR1 is MNHEY and CDR2 is SVGEGT in the germline V gene. This chain's CDR3 is CASSWPGKAISYNEQFF. The CDR3 nucleotides are TGTGCCAGCAGTTGGCCCGGGAAAGCCATCTCCTACAATGAGCAGTTCTTC.

The chain links TRBV7-8 to TRBJ2-7, with TRBD2 as a possible D gene (5 bases). The CDR3 is 14 amino acids. CDR1 and CDR2 from the germline V gene are SGHVS and FQNEAQ. Trimming shortened V by 7 bases and J by 0 bases, and 13 bases separated the two germline ends. The CDR3 DNA is TGTGCCAGCAATTCCCGAGGGTACTCCTACGAGCAGTACTTC. Encoded protein: CASNSRGYSYEQYF. The variable domain in full, completed from reference TRBV7-8 and TRBJ2-7, reads GAGVSQSPRYKVAKRGQDVALRCDPISGHVSLFWYQQALGQGPEFLTYFQNEAQLDKSGLPSDRFFAERPEGSVSTLKIQRTQQEDSAVYLCASNSRGYSYEQYFGPGTRLTVT.

The chain couples TRBV7-2 to TRBJ2-1; D ambiguous. The V gene's germline CDR1 is SGHTA and CDR2 FQGNSA. V was shortened by 4 bases and J by 5 bases, with 9 bases between the two germline ends. The CDR3 is 13 amino acids. The CDR3 spells CASSYTRDNEQFF. Here the CDR3 DNA reads TGTGCCAGCAGCTACACTCGGGACAATGAGCAGTTCTTC.

A note on this clone: A junction boundary mismatches the germline segment, possibly from a read error. The chain joins TRBV6-5 to TRBJ1-4; possibly TRBD1 for D (6 bases). CDR1 is MNHEY and CDR2 is SVGAGI in the germline V gene. The CDR3 is 13 residues long. The CDR3 loop reads CASRYRLAGTTTF. The CDR3 DNA sequence: TGTGCCAGCAGATACCGACTTGCCGGGACAACAACTTTT.

The chain couples TRBV9 to TRBJ1-1; TRBD1 matches at 10 bases. V was pared by 4 bases and J by 5 bases, with 11 bases of the junction left unmatched. This CDR3 has 16 amino acids. Germline CDR1 reads SGDLS; CDR2 reads YYNGEE. The CDR3 reads CASSTGQGMGLTEAFF. The CDR3 DNA follows: TGTGCCAGCAGCACGGGACAGGGGATGGGATTGACTGAAGCTTTCTTT.

The rearrangement links TRBV6-2 or TRBV6-3 to TRBJ1-1; possible D gene TRBD1, 5 bases. Germline values: CDR1 MNHEY, CDR2 SVGEGT. Between the trimmed V and J ends, which lost 4 bases and 4 bases, there was a span of 13 bases. CDR3 size: 14 residues. CDR3 in DNA: TGTGCCAGCAGTTGGGGGAGGGAAGGCACTGAAGCTTTCTTT. It encodes CASSWGREGTEAFF.

This rearrangement joins TRBV5-1 to TRBJ2-5; TRBD1 matches at 8 bases. Looked up from germline, CDR1 is SGHRS and CDR2 is YFSETQ. With 0 bases clipped from V and 1 base from J, the junction kept 8 bases outside the gene matches. The CDR3 totals 17 residues. CDR3 protein: CASSLATGGWGQETQYF. The CDR3, as DNA: TGCGCCAGCAGCTTGGCCACAGGGGGTTGGGGCCAAGAGACCCAGTACTTC.

The gene calls are TRBV19 and TRBJ2-2; the match to TRBD1 covers 8 bases. CDR3 length: 14 amino acids. The V and J ends lost 6 bases and 4 bases, in that order; junction bases with no gene match: 4. CDR1 and CDR2 (germline): LNHDA, SQIVND (reference sequence). The CDR3 DNA reads TGTGCCAGTAGACCAGGGGGCAGCACCGGGGAGCTGTTTTTT. Amino acids: CASRPGGSTGELFF.